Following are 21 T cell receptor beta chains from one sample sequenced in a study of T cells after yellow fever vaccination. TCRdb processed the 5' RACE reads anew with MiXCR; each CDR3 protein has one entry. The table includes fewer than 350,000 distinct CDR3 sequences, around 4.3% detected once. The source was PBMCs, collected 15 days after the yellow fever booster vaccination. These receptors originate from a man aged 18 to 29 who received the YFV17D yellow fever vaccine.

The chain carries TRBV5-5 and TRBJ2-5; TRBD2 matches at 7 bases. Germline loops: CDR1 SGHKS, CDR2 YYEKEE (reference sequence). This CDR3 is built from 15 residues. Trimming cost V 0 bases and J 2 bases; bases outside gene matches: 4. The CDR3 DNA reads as TGTGCCAGCAGCTTGGTAGTTAGCGGGCAAGAGACCCAGTACTTC. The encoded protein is CASSLVVSGQETQYF.

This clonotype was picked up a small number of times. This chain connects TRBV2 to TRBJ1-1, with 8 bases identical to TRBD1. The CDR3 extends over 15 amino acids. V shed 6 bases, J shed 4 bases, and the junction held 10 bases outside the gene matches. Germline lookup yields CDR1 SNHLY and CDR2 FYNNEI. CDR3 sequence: CASSPRTGGGTEAFF. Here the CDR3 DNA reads TGTGCCAGCAGCCCACGAACAGGGGGAGGCACTGAAGCTTTCTTT.

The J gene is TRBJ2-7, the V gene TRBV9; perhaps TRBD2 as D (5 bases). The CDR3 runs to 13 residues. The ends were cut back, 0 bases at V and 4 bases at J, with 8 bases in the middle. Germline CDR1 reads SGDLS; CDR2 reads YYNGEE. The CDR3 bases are TGTGCCAGCAGCGTAGCTGAGGGTTACGAGCAGTACTTC. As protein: CASSVAEGYEQYF.

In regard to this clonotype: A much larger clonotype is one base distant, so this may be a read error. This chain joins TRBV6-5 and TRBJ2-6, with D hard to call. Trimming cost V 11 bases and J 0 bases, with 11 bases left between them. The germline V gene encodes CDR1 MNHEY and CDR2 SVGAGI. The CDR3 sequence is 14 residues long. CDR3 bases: TGTGCCTGCTTACACCGCTCTGGGGCCAACGTCCTGACTTTC. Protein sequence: CACLHRSGANVLTF.

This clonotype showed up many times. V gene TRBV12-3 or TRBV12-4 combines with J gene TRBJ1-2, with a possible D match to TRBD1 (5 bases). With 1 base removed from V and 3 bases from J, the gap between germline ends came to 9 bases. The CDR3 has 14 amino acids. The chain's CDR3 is CASSLEGLYYGYTF. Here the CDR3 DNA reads TGTGCCAGCAGTTTAGAGGGGCTATACTATGGCTACACCTTC.

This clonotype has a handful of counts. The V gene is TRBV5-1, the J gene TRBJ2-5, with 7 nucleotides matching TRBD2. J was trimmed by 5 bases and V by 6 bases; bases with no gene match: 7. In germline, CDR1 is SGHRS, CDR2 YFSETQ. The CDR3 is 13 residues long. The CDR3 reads CASKVGGIETQYF. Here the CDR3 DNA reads TGCGCCAGCAAAGTGGGGGGGATCGAGACCCAGTACTTC.

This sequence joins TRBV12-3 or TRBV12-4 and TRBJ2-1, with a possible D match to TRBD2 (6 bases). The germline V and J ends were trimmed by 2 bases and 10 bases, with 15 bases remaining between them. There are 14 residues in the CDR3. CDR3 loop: CASSLNPGRGEQFF. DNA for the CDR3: TGTGCCAGCAGTTTAAATCCAGGTCGGGGGGAGCAGTTCTTC.

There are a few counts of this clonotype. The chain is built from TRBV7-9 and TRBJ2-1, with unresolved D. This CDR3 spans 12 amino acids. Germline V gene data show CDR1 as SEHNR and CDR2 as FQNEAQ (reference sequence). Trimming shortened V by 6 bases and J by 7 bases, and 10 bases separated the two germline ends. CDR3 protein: CASSLFGNEQFF. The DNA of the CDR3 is TGTGCCAGCAGTCTCTTTGGGAATGAGCAGTTCTTC.

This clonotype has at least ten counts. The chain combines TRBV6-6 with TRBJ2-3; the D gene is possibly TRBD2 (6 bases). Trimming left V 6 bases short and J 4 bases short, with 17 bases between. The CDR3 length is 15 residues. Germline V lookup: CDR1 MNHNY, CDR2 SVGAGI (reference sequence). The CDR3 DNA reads TGTGCCAGCAGACTTAGCGGCACCGGCGCAGATACGCAGTATTTT. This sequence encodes CASRLSGTGADTQYF.

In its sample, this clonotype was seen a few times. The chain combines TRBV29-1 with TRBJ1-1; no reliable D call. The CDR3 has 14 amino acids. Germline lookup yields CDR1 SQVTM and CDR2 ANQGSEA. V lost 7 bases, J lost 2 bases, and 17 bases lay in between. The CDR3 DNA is TGCAGCGCCAACGGGCAGAAGGTAAACACTGAAGCTTTCTTT. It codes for CSANGQKVNTEAFF.

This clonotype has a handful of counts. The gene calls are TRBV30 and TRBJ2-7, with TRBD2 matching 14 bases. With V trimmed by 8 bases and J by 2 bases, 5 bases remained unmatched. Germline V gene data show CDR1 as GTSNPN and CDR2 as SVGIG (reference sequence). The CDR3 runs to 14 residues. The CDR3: CAGGTSGGPYEQYF. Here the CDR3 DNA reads TGTGCCGGGGGGACTAGCGGGGGCCCCTACGAGCAGTACTTC.

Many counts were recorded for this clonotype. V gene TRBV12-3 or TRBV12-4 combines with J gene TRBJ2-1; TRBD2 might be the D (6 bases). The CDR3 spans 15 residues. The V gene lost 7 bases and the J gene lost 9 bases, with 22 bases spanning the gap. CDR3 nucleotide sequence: TGTGCCAGCACTCTTGCTTCGGGAGTCCTGGTTGAGCAGTTCTTC. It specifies CASTLASGVLVEQFF.

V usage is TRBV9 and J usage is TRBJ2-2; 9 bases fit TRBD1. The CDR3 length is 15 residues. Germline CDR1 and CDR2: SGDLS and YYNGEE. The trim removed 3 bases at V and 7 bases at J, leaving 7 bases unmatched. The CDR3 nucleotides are TGTGCCAGCAGCGGGAAACAGGGGGCCATCGGGGAGCTGTTTTTT. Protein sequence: CASSGKQGAIGELFF. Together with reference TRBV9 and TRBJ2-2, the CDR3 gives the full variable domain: DSGVTQTPKHLITATGQRVTLRCSPRSGDLSVYWYQQSLDQGLQFLIQYYNGEERAKGNILERFSAQQFPDLHSELNLSSLELGDSALYFCASSGKQGAIGELFFGEGSRLTVL.

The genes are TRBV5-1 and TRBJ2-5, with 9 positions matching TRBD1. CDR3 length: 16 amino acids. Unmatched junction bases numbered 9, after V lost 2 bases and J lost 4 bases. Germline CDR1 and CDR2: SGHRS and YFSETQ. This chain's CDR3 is CASSFGGLGQGETQYF. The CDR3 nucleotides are TGCGCCAGCAGCTTCGGGGGTTTGGGACAGGGAGAGACCCAGTACTTC.

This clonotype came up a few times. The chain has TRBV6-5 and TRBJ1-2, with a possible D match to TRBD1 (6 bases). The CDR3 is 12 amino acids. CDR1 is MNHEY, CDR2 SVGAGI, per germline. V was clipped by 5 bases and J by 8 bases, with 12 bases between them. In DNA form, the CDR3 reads TGTGCCAGCAGTCCTGACAGGTTCGGCTACACCTTC. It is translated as CASSPDRFGYTF.

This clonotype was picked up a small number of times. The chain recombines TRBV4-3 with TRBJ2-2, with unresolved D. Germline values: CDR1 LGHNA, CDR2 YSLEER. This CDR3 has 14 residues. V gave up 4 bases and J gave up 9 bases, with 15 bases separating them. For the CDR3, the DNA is TGCGCCAGCAGCCCATGGTTGGGGATAAGGGAGCTGTTTTTT. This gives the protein CASSPWLGIRELFF.

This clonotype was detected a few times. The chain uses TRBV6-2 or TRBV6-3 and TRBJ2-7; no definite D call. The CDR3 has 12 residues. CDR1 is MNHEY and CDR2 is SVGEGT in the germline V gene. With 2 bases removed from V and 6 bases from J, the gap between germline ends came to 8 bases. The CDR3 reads CASSYRSIEQYF. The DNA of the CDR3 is TGTGCCAGCAGTTACCGGAGCATCGAGCAGTACTTC.

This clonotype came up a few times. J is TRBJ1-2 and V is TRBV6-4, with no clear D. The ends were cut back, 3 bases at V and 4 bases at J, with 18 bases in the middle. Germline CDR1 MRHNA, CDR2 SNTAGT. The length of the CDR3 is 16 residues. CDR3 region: CASSEVRRADTYGYTF. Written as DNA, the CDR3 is TGTGCCAGCAGTGAGGTCCGGAGAGCTGACACCTATGGCTACACCTTC.

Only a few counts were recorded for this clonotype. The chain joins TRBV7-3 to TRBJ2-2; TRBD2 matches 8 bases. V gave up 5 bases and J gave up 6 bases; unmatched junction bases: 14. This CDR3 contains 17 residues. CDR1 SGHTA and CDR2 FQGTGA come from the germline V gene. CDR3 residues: CASSPRGGWPLAGELFF. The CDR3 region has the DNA TGTGCCAGCAGCCCTCGGGGGGGGTGGCCGCTCGCCGGGGAGCTGTTTTTT.

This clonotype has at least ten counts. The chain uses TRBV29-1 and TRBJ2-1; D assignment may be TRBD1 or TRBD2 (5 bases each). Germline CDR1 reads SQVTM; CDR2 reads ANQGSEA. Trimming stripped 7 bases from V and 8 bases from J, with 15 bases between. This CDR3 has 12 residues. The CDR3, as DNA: TGCAGCGCCACGGACTTCAGGGATGAGCAGTTCTTC. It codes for CSATDFRDEQFF.

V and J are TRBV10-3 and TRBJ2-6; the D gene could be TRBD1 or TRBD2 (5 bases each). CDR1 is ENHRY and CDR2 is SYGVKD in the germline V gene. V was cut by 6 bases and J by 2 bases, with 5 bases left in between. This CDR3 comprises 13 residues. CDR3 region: CAIRGAGANVLTF. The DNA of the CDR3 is TGTGCCATCAGGGGGGCTGGGGCCAACGTCCTGACTTTC.